Below are 26 T cell receptor beta chains sequenced from a single sample in a study of metastatic and nonmetastatic thyroid tumors. Nobody among the patients had been given any treatment before thyroid surgery. TCRdb reprocessed the PCR reads via MiXCR. The top ten hold 15% to 17% of the sample, which has 25,000 to 30,000 clones, roughly 15% seen once. What was sequenced was blood. The receptors come from a male donor with papillary thyroid cancer or a benign thyroid nodule (not recorded which). Some clones in this sample may be carry-over from other donors' samples.

This clone was observed a handful of times. This sequence joins TRBV6-1 and TRBJ1-5; D remains ambiguous. The CDR3 is made up of 13 amino acids. V was shortened by 2 bases and J by 2 bases, with 4 bases between the two germline ends. The germline V gene has CDR1 MNHNS and CDR2 SASEGT. CDR3 amino acids: CASSECGNQPQHF. The CDR3, as DNA: TGTGCCAGCAGTGAATGTGGCAATCAGCCCCAGCATTTT.

This clone was found many times. J is TRBJ2-7 and V is TRBV7-8; 9 nucleotides align to TRBD1. Trimming removed 5 bases from V and 1 base from J; junction bases left unmatched: 6. The CDR3 runs 15 residues. Germline CDR1 and CDR2: SGHVS and FQNEAQ. The CDR3 sequence: CASSERDRESYEQYF. The CDR3 DNA follows: TGTGCCAGCAGCGAACGGGACAGGGAATCCTACGAGCAGTACTTC. Full variable domain (rest looked up from reference TRBV7-8 and TRBJ2-7): GAGVSQSPRYKVAKRGQDVALRCDPISGHVSLFWYQQALGQGPEFLTYFQNEAQLDKSGLPSDRFFAERPEGSVSTLKIQRTQQEDSAVYLCASSERDRESYEQYFGPGTRLTVT.

The rearrangement links TRBV20-1 to TRBJ2-3, with a tentative D call TRBD1 (5 bases). Looked up from germline, CDR1 is DFQATT and CDR2 is SNEGSKA (reference sequence). The CDR3 is 13 amino acids. With 3 bases removed from V and 7 bases from J, the gap between germline ends came to 14 bases. CDR3 in amino acids: CSASSQGVNTQYF. The CDR3 nucleotides are TGCAGTGCTAGTTCCCAAGGGGTCAATACGCAGTATTTT.

At least ten counts were recorded for this clone. The chain joins TRBV6-1 to TRBJ1-4; tentatively, D is TRBD1 (5 bases). V was cut by 3 bases and J by 10 bases, with 12 bases left in between. Germline V gene data show CDR1 as MNHNS and CDR2 as SASEGT. There are 13 residues in the CDR3. Written as DNA, the CDR3 is TGTGCCAGCAGTGAGTCTGGGGGAGCAAAACTGTTTTTT. It specifies CASSESGGAKLFF.

This clone appeared many times. The chain carries TRBV11-3 and TRBJ2-1; 14 positions match TRBD2. J gave up 7 bases and V 3 bases, and 2 bases lay outside the gene matches. Germline V gene sequence: CDR1 SGHNT, CDR2 YENEEA. The CDR3 consists of 15 residues. CDR3 sequence reads: CASSFGTSGSNEQFF. CDR3 nucleotides: TGTGCCAGCAGCTTCGGGACTAGCGGGAGTAATGAGCAGTTCTTC.

With respect to this clone: One base away lies a much larger clone, so this may be a sequencing read error. The chain combines TRBV5-4 with TRBJ2-7, with D perhaps matching TRBD2 (5 bases). Per germline, CDR1 SGHNT and CDR2 YYREEE (reference sequence). The CDR3 runs 17 residues. Between the trimmed V and J ends, which lost 0 bases and 6 bases, there was a span of 22 bases. CDR3 DNA sequence: TGTGCCAGCAGCTTGGTATTAAGCTGGAGGAAAGGAGGCGAGCAGTACTTC. It yields the protein CASSLVLSWRKGGEQYF.

Ten or more counts support this clone. The rearrangement uses TRBV6-6 and TRBJ1-1; tentatively, D is TRBD1 (6 bases). The CDR3 consists of 15 residues. The germline gives CDR1 MNHNY, CDR2 SVGAGI (reference sequence). Between the trimmed V and J ends, which lost 0 bases and 5 bases, there was a span of 13 bases. The CDR3 loop reads CASSYSEGVGTEAFF. The CDR3 region has the DNA TGTGCCAGCAGTTACTCGGAGGGGGTGGGGACTGAAGCTTTCTTT.

In this sample, this clone turned up many times. The J gene is TRBJ2-7, the V gene TRBV19, with D uncertain. This CDR3 spans 16 amino acids. V was trimmed by 0 bases and J by 0 bases, leaving 12 bases between them. Germline-derived CDR1 and CDR2 are LNHDA and SQIVND (reference sequence). The DNA for the CDR3 is TGTGCCAGTAGTATAGATCTCGACCGAAACTCCTACGAGCAGTACTTC. Encoded protein: CASSIDLDRNSYEQYF. Full variable domain (outside the CDR3, taken from reference TRBV19 and TRBJ2-7): DGGITQSPKYLFRKEGQNVTLSCEQNLNHDAMYWYRQDPGQGLRLIYYSQIVNDFQKGDIAEGYSVSREKKESFPLTVTSAQKNPTAFYLCASSIDLDRNSYEQYFGPGTRLTVT.

This clone was recorded many times. The V and J genes are TRBV6-1 and TRBJ1-4; 10 bases map to TRBD1. Germline V gene data show CDR1 as MNHNS and CDR2 as SASEGT. V shed 1 base, J shed 7 bases, and the junction held 3 bases outside the gene matches. This CDR3 is 15 amino acids long. CDR3 loop: CASSEGGQGFEKLFF. Written as DNA, the CDR3 is TGTGCCAGCAGTGAAGGGGGACAGGGGTTTGAAAAACTGTTTTTT.

This clone was detected ten times or more. This rearrangement joins TRBV15 to TRBJ2-5, with a weak D call TRBD1 (6 bases). Trimming pared 2 bases from V and 4 bases from J, leaving 14 bases between. The germline V gene has CDR1 LNHNV and CDR2 YYDKDF (reference sequence). This CDR3 is 15 amino acids long. DNA of the CDR3: TGTGCCACCAGCAGACATTCAGGGGTCCGAGAGACCCAGTACTTC. This sequence encodes CATSRHSGVRETQYF.

This clone was observed many times. V and J are TRBV7-8 and TRBJ1-5; the D gene is possibly TRBD1 (6 bases). Germline CDR1 is SGHVS and CDR2 is FQNEAQ. The ends were cut back, 1 base at V and 7 bases at J, with 8 bases in the middle. The CDR3 runs 13 residues. The CDR3 DNA sequence: TGTGCCAGCAGCTTAGGGGGGGCCCAGCCCCAGCATTTT. This gives the protein CASSLGGAQPQHF.

Of note for this clone: A much more abundant neighbour one base away suggests this may be a read error. V is TRBV7-9 and J is TRBJ2-5; no firm D call. Germline V gene lookup returns CDR1 SEHNR and CDR2 FQNEAQ (reference sequence). The CDR3 runs 15 residues. Trimming removed 4 bases at V and 5 bases at J, with 17 bases between. The CDR3 is CASSSSERADETQYF. CDR3 nucleotide sequence: TGTGCCAGCAGCTCCTCGGAAAGGGCTGACGAGACCCAGTACTTC.

In this sample, this clone turned up many times. V is TRBV4-2 and J is TRBJ2-1; D uncertain. Germline CDR1 LGHNA, CDR2 YNFKEQ. Trimming took off 0 bases at V and 7 bases at J, with 7 bases between the two ends. The CDR3 consists of 13 residues. CDR3 sequence: CASSQDGVNEQFF. The CDR3 coding sequence is TGTGCCAGCAGCCAAGATGGAGTTAATGAGCAGTTCTTC.

The V gene is TRBV6-5, the J gene TRBJ1-4; D ambiguous. Per the germline V gene, CDR1 is MNHEY and CDR2 is SVGAGI. V was pared by 4 bases and J by 7 bases, with 19 bases between. The CDR3 is made up of 16 amino acids. Written as DNA, the CDR3 is TGTGCCAGCAGTTCGTCGGATCCCATCCACGGTGAAAAACTGTTTTTT. It is translated as CASSSSDPIHGEKLFF.

The sample holds many counts of this clone. This sequence joins TRBV5-1 and TRBJ2-1, with TRBD2 matching 11 bases. CDR3 length: 15 amino acids. V was pared by 4 bases and J by 5 bases, with 5 bases of the junction left unmatched. The germline CDR1 and CDR2 sequences are SGHRS and YFSETQ. DNA of the CDR3: TGCGCCAGCAGCCCCCTAGCGGGAGGCAACAATGAGCAGTTCTTC. This sequence encodes CASSPLAGGNNEQFF.

This clone has at least ten counts. J is TRBJ2-2 and V is TRBV15; D is uncertain. The CDR3 runs to 15 residues. V lost 0 bases and J lost 1, with 6 bases in between. Germline lookup yields CDR1 LNHNV and CDR2 YYDKDF (reference sequence). The CDR3 sequence: CATSRDRLNTGELFF. The CDR3 bases are TGTGCCACCAGCAGAGATCGATTGAACACCGGGGAGCTGTTTTTT.

This clone was seen many times. The chain is built from TRBV27 and TRBJ2-1, with a tentative D call TRBD2 (5 bases). CDR1 MNHEY and CDR2 SMNVEV come from the germline V gene (reference sequence). The ends were cut back, 5 bases at V and 1 base at J, with 12 bases in the middle. CDR3 size: 15 residues. Here the CDR3 reads CASSPGPGSYNEQFF. The CDR3 DNA is TGTGCCAGCAGTCCCGGACCGGGATCCTACAATGAGCAGTTCTTC.

J is TRBJ2-7 and V is TRBV20-1; a possible D gene is TRBD1 (5 bases). The germline V gene encodes CDR1 DFQATT and CDR2 SNEGSKA (reference sequence). The CDR3 runs to 14 residues. V was clipped by 6 bases and J by 0 bases, with 15 bases between them. CDR3 in amino acids: CSAPEAGPSYEQYF. The CDR3 DNA sequence: TGCAGTGCCCCAGAGGCAGGGCCCTCCTACGAGCAGTACTTC.

This clone was seen repeatedly, ten times or more. This CDR3 is also generated by other DNA sequences in the sample. V is TRBV27 and J is TRBJ1-1; D possibly corresponds to TRBD1 (6 bases). This CDR3 comprises 15 residues. V was shortened by 4 bases and J by 5 bases, with 17 bases between the two germline ends. In germline, CDR1 is MNHEY, CDR2 SMNVEV (reference sequence). The CDR3 DNA reads TGTGCCAGCAGTTCTGGAGGGGGGGTAAAGACTGAAGCTTTCTTT. It is translated as CASSSGGGVKTEAFF.

The chain couples TRBV28 to TRBJ2-7; the D is unclear. There are 14 residues in the CDR3. Germline assignment: CDR1 MDHEN and CDR2 SYDVKM. The V end was cut by 5 bases, the J end by 5 bases, with 16 bases between. CDR3 nucleotides: TGTGCCAGCAGTCACCCGACGGGTTCACACGAGCAGTACTTC. Residues: CASSHPTGSHEQYF.

There are many counts of this clone. CDR3 loop: CASSLWGNEAFF. CDR3 coding DNA: TGTGCCAGCAGCTTATGGGGGAATGAAGCTTTCTTT. The rearrangement uses TRBV11-1 and TRBJ1-1; D possibly corresponds to TRBD1 (5 bases). This CDR3 is 12 amino acids long. Looked up from germline, CDR1 is SGHAT and CDR2 is FQDESV (reference sequence). Trimming stripped 2 bases from V and 7 bases from J, with 8 bases between.

The rearrangement joins TRBV28 to TRBJ2-1; tentative D call: TRBD2 (5 bases). Germline assignment: CDR1 MDHEN and CDR2 SYDVKM. Trimming cost V 5 bases and J 8 bases, with 19 bases left between them. The CDR3 sequence is 15 residues long. CDR3 bases: TGTGCCAGCAGTGCGGGCGACTCCCTCGTGGATGAGCAGTTCTTC. Protein sequence: CASSAGDSLVDEQFF.

This clone appeared many times. The genes are TRBV3-1 and TRBJ2-7; the D is unclear. Trimming took off 2 bases at V and 3 bases at J, with 2 bases between the two ends. The germline gives CDR1 LGHDT, CDR2 YNNKEL (reference sequence). The CDR3 loop spans 11 amino acids. The CDR3 DNA reads TGTGCCAGCAGCCAACTCTACGAGCAGTACTTC. Translated: CASSQLYEQYF.

Many counts were recorded for this clone. V is TRBV11-1 and J is TRBJ2-2; possible D gene TRBD1, 6 bases. In germline, CDR1 is SGHAT, CDR2 FQDESV (reference sequence). This CDR3 contains 17 residues. Trimming removed 5 bases at V and 7 bases at J, with 23 bases between. The CDR3 DNA reads TGTGCCAGCAGCCTTTCACCGGGACAAGTATTCAACGGGGAGCTGTTTTTT. Translating it yields CASSLSPGQVFNGELFF. The full variable domain, with the rest looked up from reference TRBV11-1 and TRBJ2-2, is EAEVAQSPRYKITEKSQAVAFWCDPISGHATLYWYRQILGQGPELLVQFQDESVVDDSQLPKDRFSAERLKGVDSTLKIQPAELGDSAMYLCASSLSPGQVFNGELFFGEGSRLTVL.

This clone has ten or more counts. The rearrangement uses TRBV20-1 and TRBJ2-7, with 12 nucleotides matching TRBD2. This CDR3 has 17 residues. CDR1 and CDR2 (germline): DFQATT, SNEGSKA (reference sequence). After removal of 5 bases from V and 3 bases from J, the junction contained 14 bases not matched to a gene. The CDR3: CSARRTSGTGPDYEQYF. The CDR3 nucleotides read TGCAGTGCTCGAAGGACTAGCGGGACAGGCCCTGACTACGAGCAGTACTTC.

The chain joins TRBV29-1 to TRBJ1-2; no reliable D call. CDR1 is SQVTM, CDR2 ANQGSEA, per germline. With 0 bases removed from V and 4 bases from J, the gap between germline ends came to 9 bases. The CDR3 runs 13 residues. CDR3 sequence reads: CSVEDEGIYGYTF. In DNA form, the CDR3 reads TGCAGCGTTGAAGACGAGGGTATCTATGGCTACACCTTC.